Listed here is a single TCR beta chain. Amplified TCR beta CDR3 regions came from RNA transcripts. With the HTBI primer set, the TCR CDR3 went through a first round of RT-PCR. TCRdb re-analysed the multiplex PCR reads in MiXCR, keeping a single row per CDR3 protein. The table lists 75,000 to 100,000 distinct CDR3 sequences, over 50% of them singletons. These data are taken from a study of T cells in Graves' hyperthyroidism and ophthalmopathy. Germline-derived CDR1 and CDR2 are SGHTA and FQGNSA. Trimming cost V 5 bases and J 5 bases; bases outside gene matches: 12. This CDR3 has 15 amino acids. The study defined stable Graves' hyperthyroidism as no ophthalmopathy progression within 18 months.

The sequenced sample consisted of blood. This sequence was found in a woman in her thirties or forties with Graves' hyperthyroidism. The gene calls are TRBV7-2 and TRBJ2-7, with 7 bases aligning to TRBD1. Here the CDR3 DNA reads TGTGCCAGCAGCCCCCAGCCGACAGGGCTCGACGAGCAGTACTTC. Translated, it gives CASSPQPTGLDEQYF.